This T cell receptor (beta chain) was retrieved from a study of T cell responses to AZD1222 COVID-19 vaccine. About this clone: Its antigen is still unknown.

Generated by immunoSEQ multiplex PCR, the TCRdb table keeps only in-frame clones and is missing some. The sample records about 180,000 clones, 85% to 90% being singletons. Study results and limitations: White British people made up most donors, females outnumbered males, and clonal diversity was possibly underestimated.

The sample in question was peripheral blood, obtained on day 0 of AZD1222 vaccination. The sequence came from an adult in good health.

The CDR3, as DNA: TGCGCCAGCAGCAGCGTTCAGGGGATGGGCGAAAAACTGTTTTTT. Protein: CASSSVQGMGEKLFF. The rearrangement uses TRBV4-1 and TRBJ1-4, with D maybe TRBD1 (6 bases). In germline, CDR1 is MGHRA, CDR2 YSYEKL. There are 15 residues in the CDR3. Trimming took off 5 bases at V and 8 bases at J, with 18 bases between the two ends.